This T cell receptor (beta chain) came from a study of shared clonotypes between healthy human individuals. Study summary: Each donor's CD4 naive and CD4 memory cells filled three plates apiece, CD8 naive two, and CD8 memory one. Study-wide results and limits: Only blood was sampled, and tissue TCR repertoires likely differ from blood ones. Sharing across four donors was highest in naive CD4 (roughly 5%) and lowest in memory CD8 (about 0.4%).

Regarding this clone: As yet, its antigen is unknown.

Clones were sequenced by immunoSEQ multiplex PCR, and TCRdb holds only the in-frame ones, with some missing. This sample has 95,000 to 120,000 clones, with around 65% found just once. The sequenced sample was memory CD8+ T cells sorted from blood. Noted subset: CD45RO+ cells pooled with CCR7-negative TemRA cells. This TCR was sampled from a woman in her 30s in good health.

In DNA form, the CDR3 reads TGTGCCATCAGTGAGTCGGGCGTACGTACCGCAGATACGCAGTATTTT. Residues: CAISESGVRTADTQYF. This chain uses TRBV10-3 with TRBJ2-3; D call uncertain. Trimming cost V 0 bases and J 4 bases, with 14 bases left between them. Germline V CDR1 and CDR2: ENHRY, SYGVKD. The CDR3 is made up of 16 amino acids.